These 12 T cell receptor beta chains were sequenced from one sample in a study of shared clonotypes between healthy human individuals. Naive CD8 isolation took CD45RO-negative cells positively selected for CCR7 and excluded terminally differentiated effector memory CD45RA+ cells. Clones were read by immunoSEQ multiplex PCR, and TCRdb kept only the in-frame ones, dropping some. The sample lists around 1.9 million clones; over 85% were seen once. Sequenced material: naive CD8+ T cells from PBMCs. The receptor set was obtained from a man aged 18-30 years in good health. Some clones in this sample may be carry-over from other donors' samples.

This CDR3 reads CASQREPTGELFF. The DNA of the CDR3 is TGTGCCAGCCAAAGGGAGCCCACCGGGGAGCTGTTTTTT. The V call is TRBV9, the J call TRBJ2-2, with D tentatively TRBD2 (5 bases). The CDR3 has 13 residues. The germline V gene encodes CDR1 SGDLS and CDR2 YYNGEE. The germline V and J ends were trimmed by 7 bases and 4 bases, with 11 bases remaining between them.

DNA for the CDR3: TGCGCCAGCAGCCCACATGGCCGGGAAGGCCTCCCGGACTATGGCTACACCTTC. It encodes CASSPHGREGLPDYGYTF. The chain has TRBV4-1 and TRBJ1-2; unclear D gene. The germline V gene encodes CDR1 MGHRA and CDR2 YSYEKL. There are 18 residues in the CDR3. The V end was cut by 4 bases, the J end by 3 bases, with 24 bases between.

The chain uses TRBV27 and TRBJ1-2, with TRBD1 matching over 7 bases. The CDR3 covers 17 residues. Germline lookup yields CDR1 MNHEY and CDR2 SMNVEV (reference sequence). V was pared by 1 base and J by 4 bases, with 12 bases of the junction left unmatched. Here the CDR3 reads CASSLYDPMGQFYGYTF. The CDR3 DNA is TGTGCCAGCAGTTTATACGACCCTATGGGACAGTTCTATGGCTACACCTTC.

This clone appeared once. The chain is built from TRBV11-1 and TRBJ2-7, with 8 bases lining up with TRBD2. Trimming cost V 2 bases and J 2 bases; bases outside gene matches: 5. CDR3 length: 15 residues. Germline CDR1 and CDR2: SGHAT and FQDESV (reference sequence). This CDR3 reads CASSLTGGGPYEQYF. The CDR3 DNA reads TGTGCCAGCAGCTTAACCGGGGGGGGTCCCTACGAGCAGTACTTC.

The rearrangement joins TRBV7-9 to TRBJ1-1, with 8 bases identical to TRBD1. This CDR3 has 13 residues. Germline V gives CDR1 SEHNR, CDR2 FQNEAQ (reference sequence). Trimming took 5 bases from V and 5 from J; bases not matched to a gene: 4. The CDR3 bases are TGTGCCAGCAGCCGACAGGGGAATACTGAAGCTTTCTTT. Its protein product is CASSRQGNTEAFF. Together with reference TRBV7-9 and TRBJ1-1, the CDR3 gives the full variable domain: DTGVSQNPRHKITKRGQNVTFRCDPISEHNRLYWYRQTLGQGPEFLTYFQNEAQLEKSRLLSDRFSAERPKGSFSTLEIQRTEQGDSAMYLCASSRQGNTEAFFGQGTRLTVV.

The J gene is TRBJ2-3, the V gene TRBV19, with TRBD1 matching over 8 bases. The J segment lost 6 bases and the V segment lost 10 bases, leaving 9 bases of the junction unmatched. The CDR3 has 13 residues. The germline V gene has CDR1 LNHDA and CDR2 SQIVND (reference sequence). The CDR3 DNA reads TGTGCCATTTCGGACAGGGCCAGGGATACGCAGTATTTT. This sequence encodes CAISDRARDTQYF.

The chain combines TRBV2 with TRBJ2-3; 12 positions agree with TRBD2. Germline V gives CDR1 SNHLY, CDR2 FYNNEI. The ends lost 6 bases at V and 6 bases at J; junction bases unmatched: 7. This CDR3 has 15 residues. The CDR3 sequence is CASSLSSGRVDTQYF. Here the CDR3 DNA reads TGTGCCAGCAGCCTTTCTAGCGGGAGGGTGGATACGCAGTATTTT.

The chain links TRBV10-3 to TRBJ1-3; D call uncertain. From germline, CDR1 is ENHRY and CDR2 SYGVKD. There are 15 residues in the CDR3. Trimming took 6 bases from V and 0 from J, leaving 12 bases between them. The CDR3 DNA reads as TGTGCCATCAGGGAACACCGGGACTCTGGAAACACCATATATTTT. It encodes CAIREHRDSGNTIYF.

The chain carries TRBV7-8 and TRBJ2-2; possibly TRBD1 or TRBD2 for D (6 bases each). Trimming took off 0 bases at V and 3 bases at J, with 17 bases between the two ends. Looked up from germline, CDR1 is SGHVS and CDR2 is FQNEAQ. CDR3 length: 18 amino acids. The CDR3, as DNA: TGTGCCAGCAGCTTAGCCGGGGGCTACCACGTAGACACCGGGGAGCTGTTTTTT. Its protein product is CASSLAGGYHVDTGELFF.

This sequence joins TRBV19 and TRBJ2-7, with 13 bases fitting TRBD2. Germline CDR1 is LNHDA and CDR2 is SQIVND (reference sequence). The CDR3 spans 15 residues. Trimming at V came to 6 bases and at J to 3 bases, leaving 5 bases not matched to a gene. This CDR3 reads CASSETSGRVYEQYF. The CDR3, as DNA: TGTGCCAGTAGCGAAACTAGCGGGAGGGTCTACGAGCAGTACTTC.

This chain connects TRBV5-6 to TRBJ2-1, with 7 bases that match TRBD1. Looked up from germline, CDR1 is SGHDT and CDR2 is YYEEEE. The CDR3 contains 16 residues. V shed 4 bases, J shed 4 bases, and the junction held 11 bases outside the gene matches. Here the CDR3 DNA reads TGTGCCAGCAGCCCCCCCGGGACAGTGGATTACAATGAGCAGTTCTTC. Its translation: CASSPPGTVDYNEQFF.

As DNA, the CDR3 is TGTGCCAGCAGTGAAAACAGGGGGGCCTACGAGCAGTACTTC. Protein product: CASSENRGAYEQYF. This rearrangement joins TRBV11-1 to TRBJ2-7; 8 positions agree with TRBD1. V lost 6 bases, J lost 2 bases, and 6 bases stayed unmatched. The CDR3 totals 14 residues. Germline CDR1 SGHAT, CDR2 FQDESV (reference sequence).